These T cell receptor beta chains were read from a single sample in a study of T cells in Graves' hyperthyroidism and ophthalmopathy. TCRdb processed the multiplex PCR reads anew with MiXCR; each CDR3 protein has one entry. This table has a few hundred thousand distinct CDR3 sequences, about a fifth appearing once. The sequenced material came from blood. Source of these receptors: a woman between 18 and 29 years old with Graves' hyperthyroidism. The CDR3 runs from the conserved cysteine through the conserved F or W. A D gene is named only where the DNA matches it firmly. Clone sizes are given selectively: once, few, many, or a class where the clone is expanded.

TGTGCCAGTAGTACGACAGGGGGAAGTGAAAAACTGTTTTTT,CASSTTGGSEKLFF,-,TRBJ1-4,14,TRBV19,TRBD1
TGTGCCAGCAGTCCCGGGCAGGCTAGCACTGAAGCTTTCTTT,CASSPGQASTEAFF,many,TRBJ1-1,14,TRBV6-1,-
TGCTCGAGGCCCTCCCGAGCTAACTATGGCTACACCTTC,CSRPSRANYGYTF,many,TRBJ1-2,13,TRBV20-1,-
TGTGCCAGCGCTCTCGGGCGGGGGGGCTTAGGAGAGACCCAGTACTTC,CASALGRGGLGETQYF,-,TRBJ2-5,16,TRBV12-3/TRBV12-4,TRBD2
TGCAGTGCTTGGGACAGGTGGGGAGAGACCCAGTACTTC,CSAWDRWGETQYF,many,TRBJ2-5,13,TRBV20-1,TRBD1
TGTGCCAGCAGAGGTTTGACAGAGACCCAGTACTTC,CASRGLTETQYF,-,TRBJ2-5,12,TRBV12-3/TRBV12-4,-
TGTGCCTCTGCGGCGGACAGCAATCAGCCCCAGCATTTT,CASAADSNQPQHF,many,TRBJ1-5,13,TRBV2,-
TGTGCCAGCAGCACTAGAGGACTCGAGGGTATAGCTTTCTTT,CASSTRGLEGIAFF,many,TRBJ1-1,14,TRBV7-9,-
TGCAGTGCAGACGGACAGAACACTGAAGCTTTCTTT,CSADGQNTEAFF,many,TRBJ1-1,12,TRBV20-1,-
TGTGCCAGCAGCTGGCTGGGAGGCACCGGGGAGCTGTTTTTT,CASSWLGGTGELFF,once,TRBJ2-2,14,TRBV5-5,-
TGCAGCGTTGAAACCGGGAGGGGCTACACCTTC,CSVETGRGYTF,-,TRBJ1-2,11,TRBV29-1,-
TGTGCCACCAGCCTGACAGTCACCGGGGAGCTGTTTTTT,CATSLTVTGELFF,many,TRBJ2-2,13,TRBV24-1,-
TGCGCCAGCAGATTCACCCGGGGGACAGAGATAACGGGCTACACCTTC,CASRFTRGTEITGYTF,many,TRBJ1-2,16,TRBV5-1,TRBD1
TGTGCCACCAGCAGAGAGGGACAGGGTAATCAGCCCCAGCATTTT,CATSREGQGNQPQHF,-,TRBJ1-5,15,TRBV15,TRBD1
TGTGCCAGCAGGGTTTGGGGGGAGACCCAGTACTTC,CASRVWGETQYF,-,TRBJ2-5,12,TRBV28,-
TGTGCCAGCAGCTTCCCCACCTCCGGGACAGGGCCCGACGAGCAGTACTTC,CASSFPTSGTGPDEQYF,few,TRBJ2-7,17,TRBV11-2,TRBD1
TGTGCCAGCAGTTACACATCGGGGGTGCATCAGCCCCAGCATTTT,CASSYTSGVHQPQHF,many,TRBJ1-5,15,TRBV6-5,-
TGCGCCAGCAGACCGGGACTGATGAACACCGGGGAGCTGTTTTTT,CASRPGLMNTGELFF,many,TRBJ2-2,15,TRBV10-2,-
TGTGCCATCAGTGGTTCAGGGAACGAGCAGTACTTC,CAISGSGNEQYF,many,TRBJ2-7,12,TRBV10-3,-
TGTGCCTGGAGTTCAGGGGGCGCGGGGGGGACTGAAGCTTTCTTT,CAWSSGGAGGTEAFF,-,TRBJ1-1,15,TRBV30,TRBD1
TGTGCCAGCTCACTTCTTGACGGGACAGAGCAGTACTTC,CASSLLDGTEQYF,-,TRBJ2-7,13,TRBV2,-
TGTGCCAGCAGGAGGCAGGGCGGAGGCTACACCTTC,CASRRQGGGYTF,many,TRBJ1-2,12,TRBV6-2/TRBV6-3,-
TGTGCCTGGAGTGTACCCGACAGGGTATACCAAATGGAGACCCAGTACTTC,CAWSVPDRVYQMETQYF,many,TRBJ2-5,17,TRBV30,TRBD1